Listed below are T cell receptor beta chains from one sample, sequenced in a study of control samples from healthy donors and cancer patients. Assay: immunoSEQ multiplex PCR; the TCRdb copy retains only in-frame clones and omits some. This sample carries fewer than 200,000 clones, almost 90% of them seen once, and the ten largest clones take nearly 5%. The specimen sequenced was blood. The origin of the receptors is a woman aged 25 to 39 in good health. Both conserved end residues are part of each CDR3. Fields, in order: V gene, clone size, D gene, J gene, CDR3 protein, CDR3 DNA. The D gene is left open where the match is weak. Some rows have no size entry. The others give once, few or many, or a class for an expanded clone.

TRBV15,NA,NA,TRBJ1-6,CATSSRTGYFSPLHF,TGTGCCACCAGCAGTCGCACAGGGTACTTTTCACCCCTCCACTTT
TRBV5-6,NA,TRBD1,TRBJ1-1,CASSADRGRVNTEAFF,TGTGCCAGCAGCGCGGACAGGGGGCGGGTGAACACTGAAGCTTTCTTT
TRBV7-8,NA,TRBD2,TRBJ2-1,CASSLESGSSYNEQFF,TGTGCCAGCAGCTTAGAGAGCGGGAGCTCCTACAATGAGCAGTTCTTC
TRBV5-1,once,TRBD1,TRBJ2-7,CASSLGGTAPREQYF,TGCGCCAGCAGCTTGGGGGGGACAGCTCCGCGCGAGCAGTACTTC
TRBV5-1,NA,NA,TRBJ2-1,CASSPAERRGRWGEQFF,TGCGCCAGCAGCCCAGCAGAGCGCCGGGGACGCTGGGGTGAGCAGTTCTTC
TRBV4-1,NA,NA,TRBJ1-4,CASSQEGGLNEKLFF,TGCGCCAGCAGCCAAGAGGGCGGACTTAATGAAAAACTGTTTTTT
TRBV15,few,TRBD2,TRBJ2-1,CATSRGGLAGGEEQFF,TGTGCCACCAGCAGAGGGGGACTAGCGGGGGGCGAGGAGCAGTTCTTC
TRBV29-1,NA,TRBD2,TRBJ2-5,CSVGAGGRETQYF,TGCAGCGTGGGAGCGGGAGGGCGGGAGACCCAGTACTTC
TRBV5-6,NA,NA,TRBJ1-1,CASSWGTGTGNTEAFF,TGTGCCAGCAGCTGGGGAACCGGGACGGGGAACACTGAAGCTTTCTTT
TRBV6-2/TRBV6-3,NA,TRBD2,TRBJ2-7,CASSPVRGDDEQYF,TGTGCCAGCAGTCCCGTGCGGGGGGACGACGAGCAGTACTTC
TRBV2,NA,TRBD2,TRBJ2-3,CASPQRGLAGEGTDTQYF,TGTGCCAGCCCTCAAAGGGGTCTAGCGGGGGAGGGGACAGATACGCAGTATTTT
TRBV9,NA,NA,TRBJ2-3,CASSGWVLPEETSTDTQYF,TGTGCCAGCAGCGGATGGGTCCTCCCGGAGGAAACTAGCACAGATACGCAGTATTTT
TRBV14,NA,TRBD1,TRBJ2-7,CASSQARQGRSYEQYF,TGTGCCAGCAGCCAGGCAAGACAGGGCCGATCCTACGAGCAGTACTTC
TRBV9,few,NA,TRBJ1-1,CASSVVGHNTEAFF,TGTGCCAGCAGCGTAGTAGGGCACAACACTGAAGCTTTCTTT
TRBV6-5,NA,NA,TRBJ1-4,CASSYTTNEKLFF,TGTGCCAGCAGTTACACAACTAATGAAAAACTGTTTTTT
TRBV18,NA,TRBD2,TRBJ2-3,CASSPLQREAVDTQYF,TGTGCCAGCTCACCATTACAGCGGGAGGCGGTTGATACGCAGTATTTT
TRBV11-1,NA,TRBD2,TRBJ2-1,CASSPGASGSYNEQFF,TGTGCCAGCAGCCCAGGGGCTAGCGGGAGCTACAATGAGCAGTTCTTC
TRBV7-8,once,NA,TRBJ1-2,CASSLEGNPRTF,TGTGCCAGCAGCTTGGAGGGGAACCCCAGGACCTTC
TRBV5-4,NA,TRBD2,TRBJ2-4,CASSFYREDDIQYF,TGTGCCAGCAGCTTCTATCGGGAGGACGACATTCAGTACTTC
TRBV19,NA,TRBD1,TRBJ1-2,CASSIVGTGAYGYTF,TGTGCCAGTAGTATAGTTGGGACAGGAGCCTATGGCTACACCTTC
TRBV2,NA,NA,TRBJ1-5,CASGGEYSNQPQHF,TGTGCCAGCGGGGGGGAATATAGCAATCAGCCCCAGCATTTT
TRBV4-1,once,TRBD1,TRBJ1-3,CASSQDHGGGGGNTIYF,TGCGCCAGCAGCCAAGATCATGGAGGGGGCGGTGGAAACACCATATATTTT
TRBV4-1,NA,NA,TRBJ1-2,CASSQDVGGGLPYTF,TGCGCCAGCAGCCAAGATGTGGGGGGTGGCTTACCCTACACCTTC
TRBV19,NA,NA,TRBJ2-2,CASSISWRNTGELFF,TGTGCCAGTAGTATCTCCTGGCGGAACACCGGGGAGCTGTTTTTT
TRBV4-1,NA,NA,TRBJ1-2,CASSQAQVDYGYTF,TGCGCCAGCAGCCAAGCACAGGTGGACTATGGCTACACCTTC
TRBV5-6,NA,TRBD1,TRBJ2-1,CASSPGTGTFNEQFF,TGTGCCAGCAGCCCGGGGACAGGTACGTTCAATGAGCAGTTCTTC
TRBV5-8,NA,TRBD1,TRBJ2-2,CAIRTGGRVGELFF,TGTGCCATAAGGACAGGGGGCCGCGTCGGGGAGCTGTTTTTT
TRBV30,NA,TRBD1,TRBJ1-1,CAWSGGAGTGRMNTEAFF,TGTGCCTGGAGTGGTGGAGCGGGGACAGGACGCATGAACACTGAAGCTTTCTTT
TRBV19,few,TRBD1,TRBJ1-6,CASSFGAPGQGGSPLHF,TGTGCCAGTAGCTTTGGAGCTCCGGGACAGGGTGGTTCACCCCTCCACTTT